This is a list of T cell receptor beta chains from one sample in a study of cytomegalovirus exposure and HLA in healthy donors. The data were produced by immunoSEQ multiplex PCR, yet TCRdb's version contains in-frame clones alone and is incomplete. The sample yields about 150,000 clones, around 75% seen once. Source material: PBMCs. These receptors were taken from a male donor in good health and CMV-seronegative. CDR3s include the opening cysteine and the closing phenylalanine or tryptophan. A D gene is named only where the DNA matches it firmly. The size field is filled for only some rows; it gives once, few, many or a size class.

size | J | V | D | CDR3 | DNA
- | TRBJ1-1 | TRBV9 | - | CASSVGGQNTEAFF | TGTGCCAGCAGCGTAGGGGGGCAGAACACTGAAGCTTTCTTT
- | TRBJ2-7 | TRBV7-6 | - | CASSLEAGPPVEQYF | TGTGCCAGCAGCTTAGAGGCGGGCCCTCCAGTCGAGCAGTACTTC
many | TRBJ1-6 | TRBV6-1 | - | CASSEYTSPLHF | TGTGCCAGCAGTGAGTACACCTCACCCCTCCACTTT
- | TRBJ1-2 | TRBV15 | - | CATSRDWVGVANYGYTF | TGTGCCACCAGCAGAGACTGGGTAGGAGTAGCTAACTATGGCTACACCTTC
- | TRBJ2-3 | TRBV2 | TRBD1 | CASSEIWGQGTDTQYF | TGTGCCAGCAGTGAAATTTGGGGACAGGGTACAGATACGCAGTATTTT
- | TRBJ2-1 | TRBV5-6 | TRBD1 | CASSWTGGEQFF | TGTGCCAGCAGCTGGACAGGGGGTGAGCAGTTCTTC
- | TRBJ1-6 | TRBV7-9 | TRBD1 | CASSLARQGTYNSPLHF | TGTGCCAGCAGCTTAGCTCGACAGGGGACGTACAATTCACCCCTCCACTTT
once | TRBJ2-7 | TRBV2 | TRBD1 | CASSGQGLYEQYF | TGTGCCAGCTCGGGACAGGGCCTCTACGAGCAGTACTTC
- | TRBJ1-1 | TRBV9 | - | CASSVGGDTEAFF | TGTGCCAGCAGCGTCGGGGGGGACACTGAAGCTTTCTTT
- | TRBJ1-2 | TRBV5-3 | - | CARSLEPKGRDYGYTF | TGTGCCAGAAGCTTGGAGCCTAAGGGGAGGGACTATGGCTACACCTTC
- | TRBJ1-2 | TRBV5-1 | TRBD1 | CASSHRQGTQGYGYTF | TGCGCCAGCAGCCACAGACAGGGGACGCAAGGCTATGGCTACACCTTC
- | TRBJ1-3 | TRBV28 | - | CASGTGTGNTIYF | TGTGCCAGCGGAACAGGTACTGGAAACACCATATATTTT
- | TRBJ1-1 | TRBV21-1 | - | CASSSPDSKNTEAFF | TGTGCCAGCAGCTCCCCGGACAGTAAGAACACTGAAGCTTTCTTT
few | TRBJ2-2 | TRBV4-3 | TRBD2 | CASSQERGTGELFF | TGCGCCAGCAGCCAAGAGCGGGGGACCGGGGAGCTGTTTTTT
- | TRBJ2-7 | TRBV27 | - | CASSDTYSYEQYF | TGTGCCAGCTCGGACACATACTCCTACGAGCAGTACTTC
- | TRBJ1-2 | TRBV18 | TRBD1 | CASSPGQGSGYTF | TGTGCCAGCTCACCCGGACAGGGAAGTGGCTACACCTTC
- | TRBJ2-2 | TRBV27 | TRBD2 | CASSFLFPGLGNTGELFF | TGTGCCAGCAGCTTTCTCTTCCCGGGACTAGGGAACACCGGGGAGCTGTTTTTT
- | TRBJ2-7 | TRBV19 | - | CASSIDYNEQYF | TGTGCCAGTAGTATAGATTATAACGAGCAGTACTTC
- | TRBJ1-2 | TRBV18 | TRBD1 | CASSPDKGQSSNYGYTF | TGTGCCAGCTCACCCGATAAGGGACAGTCCTCTAACTATGGCTACACCTTC
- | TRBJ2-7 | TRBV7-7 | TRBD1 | CASSRDRGLGEQYF | TGTGCCAGCAGCCGGGACAGGGGGCTGGGGGAGCAGTACTTC
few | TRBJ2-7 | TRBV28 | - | CASSSPPGRRAYEQYF | TGTGCCAGCAGTTCCCCCCCGGGACGGAGGGCCTACGAGCAGTACTTC
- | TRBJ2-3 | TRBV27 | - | CASSSGPFTDTQYF | TGTGCCAGCAGTTCAGGTCCCTTCACAGATACGCAGTATTTT
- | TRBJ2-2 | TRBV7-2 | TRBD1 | CASSLRGQGALSGELFF | TGTGCCAGCAGCTTACGGGGACAGGGGGCGCTTTCCGGGGAGCTGTTTTTT
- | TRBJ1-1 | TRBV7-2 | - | CASSLDYGLAEAFF | TGTGCCAGCAGCTTAGACTACGGTCTAGCTGAAGCTTTCTTT
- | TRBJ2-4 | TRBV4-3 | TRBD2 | CASSQDLLAIAKNIQYF | TGCGCCAGCAGCCAAGATCTACTAGCGATAGCCAAAAACATTCAGTACTTC
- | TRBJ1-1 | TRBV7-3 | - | CASSLTAGGNTEAFF | TGTGCCAGCAGCTTAACGGCAGGTGGGAACACTGAAGCTTTCTTT
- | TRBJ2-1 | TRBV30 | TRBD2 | CAWRLAGDNEQFF | TGTGCCTGGAGGCTAGCGGGGGACAATGAGCAGTTCTTC
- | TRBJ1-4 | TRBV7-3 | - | CASSLAGGAGEKLFF | TGTGCCAGCAGCTTAGCGGGGGGCGCGGGTGAAAAACTGTTTTTT
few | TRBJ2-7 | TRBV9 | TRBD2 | CASSVGASGREYEQYF | TGTGCCAGCAGCGTAGGGGCTAGCGGGAGGGAATACGAGCAGTACTTC
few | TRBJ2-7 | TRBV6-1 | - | CASTPGLRDYEQYF | TGTGCCAGCACCCCGGGCCTGCGGGATTACGAGCAGTACTTC
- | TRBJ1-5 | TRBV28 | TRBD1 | CASSFATGGNQPQHF | TGTGCCAGCAGTTTCGCGACAGGGGGCAATCAGCCCCAGCATTTT
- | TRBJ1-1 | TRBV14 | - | CASSQDGRRAEAFF | TGTGCCAGCAGCCAAGACGGGCGGCGGGCTGAAGCTTTCTTT
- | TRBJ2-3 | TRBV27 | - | CASSLPGSDTQYF | TGTGCCAGCAGTTTACCCGGGTCAGATACGCAGTATTTT
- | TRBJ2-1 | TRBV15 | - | CATSPRATYNEQFF | TGTGCCACCAGCCCTCGCGCGACTTACAATGAGCAGTTCTTC
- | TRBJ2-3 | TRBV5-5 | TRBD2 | CASSPAGLAGADTQYF | TGTGCCAGCAGCCCCGCGGGACTAGCGGGAGCAGATACGCAGTATTTT
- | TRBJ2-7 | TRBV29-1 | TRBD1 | CSVAKGQGPYEQYF | TGCAGCGTTGCCAAGGGACAGGGACCCTACGAGCAGTACTTC
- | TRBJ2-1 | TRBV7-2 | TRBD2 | CASSPPRGGYNEQFF | TGTGCCAGCAGCCCGCCGCGGGGGGGGTACAATGAGCAGTTCTTC
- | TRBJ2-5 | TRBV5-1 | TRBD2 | CASSLAIAGGETQYF | TGCGCCAGCAGCTTGGCTATAGCGGGAGGGGAGACCCAGTACTTC
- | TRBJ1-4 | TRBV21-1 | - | CASSKVTRGQGTNEKLFF | TGTGCCAGCAGCAAAGTCACGAGGGGGCAGGGAACTAATGAAAAACTGTTTTTT
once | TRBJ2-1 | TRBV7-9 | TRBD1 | CASSWLSGTGAYNEQFF | TGTGCCAGCAGCTGGCTCTCCGGGACAGGGGCCTACAATGAGCAGTTCTTC
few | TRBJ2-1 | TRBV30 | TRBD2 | CAWSGVAGGYEQFF | TGTGCCTGGAGTGGGGTAGCGGGAGGCTATGAGCAGTTCTTC
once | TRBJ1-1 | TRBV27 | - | CASSSGYRYTEAFF | TGTGCCAGCAGCTCAGGGTATAGATACACTGAAGCTTTCTTT
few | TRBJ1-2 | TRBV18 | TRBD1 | CASSPATRTGSEGYTF | TGTGCCAGCTCACCAGCCACTCGGACAGGGTCTGAGGGCTACACCTTC
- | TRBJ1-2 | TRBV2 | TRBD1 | CASSEHRGPNYGYTF | TGTGCCAGCAGTGAACACAGGGGTCCTAACTATGGCTACACCTTC
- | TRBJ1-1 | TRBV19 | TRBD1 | CASTPTGVNTEAFF | TGTGCCAGTACCCCGACAGGGGTGAACACTGAAGCTTTCTTT
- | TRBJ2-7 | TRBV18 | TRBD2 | CASSPPLAGSYEQYF | TGTGCCAGCTCACCCCCTCTAGCGGGTTCCTACGAGCAGTACTTC
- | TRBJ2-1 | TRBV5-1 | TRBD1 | CASSLLGQGYNEQFF | TGCGCCAGCAGCTTGCTGGGACAGGGCTACAATGAGCAGTTCTTC
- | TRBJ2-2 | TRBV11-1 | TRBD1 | CASSPDRVDTGELFF | TGTGCCAGCAGCCCAGACAGGGTTGACACCGGGGAGCTGTTTTTT
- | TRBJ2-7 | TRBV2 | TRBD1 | CASSGTGAYEQYF | TGTGCCAGCAGTGGGACAGGGGCTTACGAGCAGTACTTC
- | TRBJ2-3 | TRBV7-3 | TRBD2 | CASSLVATSGISTDTQYF | TGTGCCAGCAGCTTAGTCGCGACTAGCGGCATTAGCACAGATACGCAGTATTTT
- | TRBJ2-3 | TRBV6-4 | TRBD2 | CASSAGAGAEDTQYF | TGTGCCAGCAGTGCGGGAGCGGGGGCCGAAGATACGCAGTATTTT
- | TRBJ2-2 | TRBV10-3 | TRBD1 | CAITPGTANTGELFF | TGTGCCATCACCCCAGGGACAGCGAACACCGGGGAGCTGTTTTTT
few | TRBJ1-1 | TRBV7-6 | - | CASSFMGATEAFF | TGTGCCAGCAGCTTCATGGGCGCGACTGAAGCTTTCTTT
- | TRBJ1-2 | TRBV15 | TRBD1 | CATSRGGQGDYGYTF | TGTGCCACCAGCAGAGGAGGACAGGGGGACTATGGCTACACCTTC
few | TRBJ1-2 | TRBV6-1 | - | CASSEATGNYGYTF | TGTGCCAGCAGTGAAGCTACGGGGAACTATGGCTACACCTTC
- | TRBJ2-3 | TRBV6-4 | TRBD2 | CASSEGGGADTQYF | TGTGCCAGCAGTGAGGGCGGGGGAGCAGATACGCAGTATTTT